The 4 T cell receptor beta chains reported below all come from one sample, sequenced in a study of shared clonotypes between healthy human individuals (dated by TCRdb to the early 2020s). The protocol used for the library was the immunoSEQ multiplex PCR assay. The source is immuneACCESS, and TCRdb retained only in-frame sequences with V and J called. Part of the clones is not carried over; for the studies checked, unresolved V genes explain less than half of this, and the remainder is unexplained. Across this sample there are about 1.5 million clones, with around 97% seen only once. The leading ten clones occupy approximately 1.2% of the sample. Sequencing used naive CD4+ T cells sorted from blood. The sample's cell subset or site label, in plain terms: CD45RA+ positively selected. These TCRs come from a man aged 30-40 years in good health.

V is TRBV28 and J is TRBJ2-1; D is ambiguous. Germline V gene lookup returns CDR1 MDHEN and CDR2 SYDVKM. CDR3 length: 14 residues. Trimming removed 8 bases at V and 13 bases at J, with 24 bases between. The DNA for the CDR3 is TGTGCCAGCCTTGGACCCCGCGGTGGGTCCGTACAGTTCTTC. Translated, it gives CASLGPRGGSVQFF.

This clone was observed a handful of times. The chain recombines TRBV29-1 with TRBJ2-7; TRBD1 is a possible D gene (5 bases). The V end was cut by 4 bases, the J end by 4 bases, with 11 bases between. From germline, CDR1 is SQVTM and CDR2 ANQGSEA. The CDR3 loop spans 12 amino acids. DNA for the CDR3: TGCAGCGTTGTGGCAGGGAAGTACGAGCAGTACTTC. This encodes CSVVAGKYEQYF.

V gene TRBV23-1 combines with J gene TRBJ2-1, with TRBD1 identical over 9 bases. TRBV23-1 belongs to the ORF category, with a function that is uncertain. V gave up 4 bases and J gave up 16 bases; unmatched junction bases: 8. This CDR3 is built from 12 residues. In DNA form, the CDR3 reads TGCGCCAGCAGTCTTAGGACAGGGGAATTTTTCTTC. Protein sequence: CASSLRTGEFFF.

The rearrangement uses TRBV7-8 and TRBJ2-1, with 7 bases identical to TRBD1. The length of the CDR3 is 15 residues. J gave up 6 bases and V 1 base, and 6 bases lay outside the gene matches. Germline assignment: CDR1 SGHVS and CDR2 FQNEAQ. The CDR3 DNA reads TGTGCCAGCAGCTTAGTACAGGGGTTCCCCAATGAGCAGTTCTTC. Encoded protein: CASSLVQGFPNEQFF.